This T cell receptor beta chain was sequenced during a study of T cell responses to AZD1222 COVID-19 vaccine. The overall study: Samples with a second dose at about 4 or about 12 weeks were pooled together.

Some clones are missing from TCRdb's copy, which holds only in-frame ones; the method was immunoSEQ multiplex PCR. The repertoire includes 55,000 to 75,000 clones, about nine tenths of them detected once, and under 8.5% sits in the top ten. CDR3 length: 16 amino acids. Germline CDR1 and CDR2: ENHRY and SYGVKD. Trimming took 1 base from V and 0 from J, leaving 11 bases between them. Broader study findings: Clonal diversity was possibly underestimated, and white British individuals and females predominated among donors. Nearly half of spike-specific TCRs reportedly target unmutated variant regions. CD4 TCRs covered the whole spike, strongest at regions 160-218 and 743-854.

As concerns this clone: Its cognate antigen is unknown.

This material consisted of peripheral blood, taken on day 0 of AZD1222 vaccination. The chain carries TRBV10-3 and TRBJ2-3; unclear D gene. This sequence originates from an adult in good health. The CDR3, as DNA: TGTGCCATCAGTGAGTACGGCGGAATTAGCACAGATACGCAGTATTTT. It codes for CAISEYGGISTDTQYF.